This T cell receptor (beta chain) is from a study of blood T cell repertoires in COVID-19 (dated by TCRdb to the early 2020s). Turning to the overall study: Samples covering the acute and convalescent phases of COVID-19 were provided by collaborators in the United States, Italy and Spain. The material from the prospective study consisted of cDNA or gDNA derived from T cells, B-cell-depleted T cells, or PBMCs. The dataset comprised deeply sampled blood TCRbeta repertoires from subjects exposed to, actively infected with, or recovered from COVID-19. A freely available public database, intended as a resource for researchers studying the immune response to SARS-CoV-2, is where the repertoires were released. The samples were drawn from the first 160 participants of the ongoing ImmuneRACE study and from roughly 1,300 subjects provided by 6 global collaborators. Sample metadata almost always included a de-identified subject ID, COVID-19 status, age in years and sex. HLA class I and class II types, where available, came from metadata supplied by the sample provider rather than from assay-based typing. Study-wide findings and limitations: The amount of clinical and demographic metadata varied by source and participant and was provided uncurated.

This clone appeared a single time. The antigen it binds to is not known. Nothing much larger sits one base from this clone, and base qualities are not available. Enrolling through a virtual design, the prospective study's participants ranged in age from roughly 18 to 95 years and lived across some 22 United States geographic areas. To assign participants to cohorts, the prospective study relied on clinical history that participants themselves reported in a screening survey and a study questionnaire. Recovered participants in ImmuneRACE Cohort 3 were defined as having two consecutive negative NP/OP PCR tests, clearance from a healthcare professional, or resolution of symptoms. In the prospective study, mobile phlebotomists collected whole blood, serum and a nasopharyngeal or oropharyngeal swab from each participant. Over an approximately 2-month period, participants in the prospective study had the option of providing additional blood draws and questionnaires. Blood samples from the prospective study were shipped frozen or at room temperature prior to DNA extraction.

TCRbeta CDR3 regions were amplified from genomic DNA by means of the immunoSEQ Assay, a bias-controlled multiplex PCR. Per the source publication's procedure: Within the assay, amplification of reference gene primers was used to estimate how many nucleated cells each sample contained. Sequence reads were collapsed and filtered to measure the absolute abundance of every unique TCRbeta CDR3 rearrangement. For each sample, productive Simpson clonality was calculated as the square root of Simpson's diversity index across productive rearrangements. The source is immuneACCESS, and TCRdb retained only in-frame sequences with V and J called. Part of the clones is not carried over; for the studies checked, unresolved V genes explain less than half of this, and the remainder is unexplained. V, J and clone size reflect that table, while D and trimming were determined from the DNA. The sample records approximately 300,000 clones, 90% of which are singletons. The ten largest account for 2.6% of the sample.

This sequence was found in a man between 60 and 75 years old who had recovered from COVID-19. Specimen: PBMCs or T cells enriched from blood (not recorded which).

The DNA sequence is as follows: TGTGCCAGCAGCATAACAGGGGGCACTGAAGCTTTCTTT. Its product reads: CASSITGGTEAFF. Recombination joined TRBV11-3 with TRBJ1-1; TRBD1 fits 8 bases in the junction. Taken from the germline V gene, the CDR1 and CDR2 loops are SGHNT and YENEEA. V is cut back by 5 bases and J by 4 bases, with 3 bases in the junction unmatched. Inclusive of the bounding cysteine and phenylalanine, the CDR3 is 13 residues long. Only the CDR3 part of the read is kept: 39 bases, read in frame from the first base.